What follows are 21 T cell receptor beta chains derived from one specimen sequenced in a study of T cells in localized non-small cell lung cancer (dated by TCRdb to about 2020). Libraries were built with the immunoSEQ multiplex PCR assay. The immuneACCESS repertoire file appears here via TCRdb, limited to in-frame rearrangements. These files lack a portion of the clones; in checked studies, under half of the deficit traces to unresolved V genes, and the cause of the others is not known. The sample profile shows tens of thousands of clones; about 86% of them were found once. Of the sample, roughly 5% is held by the ten largest clones. Sequenced material: PBMCs, taken before any cancer treatment. The source is a man aged 35-75 years with stage II lung adenocarcinoma.

The table lists this clone with a count of one. The chain recombines TRBV6-5 with TRBJ1-2; no definite D call. Germline CDR1 MNHEY, CDR2 SVGAGI. V was shortened by 5 bases and J by 0 bases, with 13 bases between the two germline ends. This CDR3 spans 15 amino acids. This CDR3 reads CASSRTDLANYGYTF. CDR3 DNA: TGTGCCAGCAGTCGGACGGACTTAGCTAACTATGGCTACACCTTC.

The chain combines TRBV2 with TRBJ1-1; D not certain. The germline V and J ends were trimmed by 4 bases and 1 base, with 13 bases remaining between them. CDR1 is SNHLY, CDR2 FYNNEI, per germline. This CDR3 is built from 15 residues. The CDR3 region has the DNA TGTGCCAGCAGTGGCATGGCAGGACCGAACACTGAAGCTTTCTTT. Its protein product is CASSGMAGPNTEAFF.

This chain uses TRBV7-2 with TRBJ2-7, with D possibly being TRBD2 (5 bases). Per germline, CDR1 SGHTA and CDR2 FQGNSA. V lost 5 bases, J lost 6 bases, and 17 bases lay in between. The CDR3 runs 14 residues. The CDR3: CASSLQMKRGEQYF. Written as DNA, the CDR3 is TGTGCCAGCAGCCTCCAGATGAAACGGGGCGAGCAGTACTTC.

This clone appeared once. The V and J genes are TRBV27 and TRBJ2-1; 7 nucleotides line up with TRBD2. Germline assignment: CDR1 MNHEY and CDR2 SMNVEV (reference sequence). V lost 6 bases to trimming and J lost 3 bases; unmatched junction nucleotides: 8. The CDR3 is 15 residues long. The DNA for the CDR3 is TGTGCCAGCAGCACCCAACTAGCGCACTACAATGAGCAGTTCTTC. Translated, it gives CASSTQLAHYNEQFF.

The rearrangement joins TRBV5-1 to TRBJ1-2, with 7 bases that match TRBD1. Trimming cost V 2 bases and J 7 bases; bases outside gene matches: 11. Looked up from germline, CDR1 is SGHRS and CDR2 is YFSETQ. This CDR3 spans 15 amino acids. CDR3 loop: CASSFLTGARGGYTF. CDR3 bases: TGCGCCAGCAGCTTCCTCACAGGGGCCAGGGGTGGCTACACCTTC.

V and J are TRBV11-2 and TRBJ2-1; D could derive from TRBD1 or TRBD2 (6 bases each). Per the germline V gene, CDR1 is SGHAT and CDR2 is FQNNGV. CDR3 length: 15 amino acids. The V end lost 5 bases, the J end lost 7 bases, and 18 bases lay between the germline ends. The CDR3 here is CASSGGGVVSNEQFF. DNA for the CDR3: TGTGCCAGCAGCGGGGGCGGGGTGGTAAGTAATGAGCAGTTCTTC.

The rearrangement joins TRBV15 to TRBJ2-7, with D hard to call. Germline V gene lookup returns CDR1 LNHNV and CDR2 YYDKDF (reference sequence). V shed 3 bases and J shed 6 bases, with 12 bases lying between them. This CDR3 spans 13 amino acids. CDR3 residues: CATSRDLGFEQYF. The CDR3 nucleotides read TGTGCCACCAGCAGGGATCTAGGTTTCGAGCAGTACTTC.

To note about this clone: This sample includes further DNA sequences coding for the same CDR3. V is TRBV5-1 and J is TRBJ2-7; possible D gene TRBD2, 5 bases. This CDR3 is 11 amino acids long. V lost 0 bases to trimming and J lost 7 bases, with 5 bases between them. The germline CDR1 and CDR2 sequences are SGHRS and YFSETQ. The CDR3 is CASSLAGEQYF. CDR3 coding DNA: TGCGCCAGCAGCTTGGCGGGAGAGCAGTACTTC. Variable domain in full (rest from reference TRBV5-1 and TRBJ2-7): KAGVTQTPRYLIKTRGQQVTLSCSPISGHRSVSWYQQTPGQGLQFLFEYFSETQRNKGNFPGRFSGRQFSNSRSEMNVSTLELGDSALYLCASSLAGEQYFGPGTRLTVT.

This chain uses TRBV19 with TRBJ1-5, with 10 bases aligning to TRBD1. V shed 1 base and J 3 bases; nucleotides not matched to a gene: 9. This CDR3 spans 18 amino acids. Germline V gene sequence: CDR1 LNHDA, CDR2 SQIVND (reference sequence). The CDR3 sequence is CASSIVSTGTGVNQPQHF. The CDR3 region has the DNA TGTGCCAGTAGTATAGTCAGCACTGGGACAGGGGTCAATCAGCCCCAGCATTTT.

The rearrangement joins TRBV5-5 to TRBJ1-1, with 11 bases fitting TRBD1. V gave up 5 bases and J gave up 4 bases; unmatched junction bases: 7. The CDR3 length is 15 residues. CDR1 SGHKS and CDR2 YYEKEE come from the germline V gene (reference sequence). The CDR3 loop reads CASSFTGTGGTEAFF. The DNA for the CDR3 is TGTGCCAGCAGTTTTACCGGGACAGGGGGCACTGAAGCTTTCTTT. The variable domain in full, with the rest retrieved from reference TRBV5-5 and TRBJ1-1, is DAGVTQSPTHLIKTRGQQVTLRCSPISGHKSVSWYQQVLGQGPQFIFQYYEKEERGRGNFPDRFSARQFPNYSSELNVNALLLGDSALYLCASSFTGTGGTEAFFGQGTRLTVV.

V is TRBV6-5 and J is TRBJ2-6; 7 bases fit TRBD2. Germline CDR1 reads MNHEY; CDR2 reads SVGAGI. Trimming cost V 10 bases and J 5 bases; bases outside gene matches: 5. The CDR3 runs to 13 residues. The CDR3: CATAGVRANVLTF. The DNA for the CDR3 is TGTGCCACGGCGGGGGTGCGGGCCAACGTCCTGACTTTC.

This clone was observed once. Compared with germline, one end of the junction differs, possibly owing to a read error. The chain is built from TRBV19 and TRBJ2-7, with D perhaps TRBD1 (5 bases). CDR1 and CDR2 (germline): LNHDA, SQIVND (reference sequence). This CDR3 is 13 amino acids long. The CDR3 protein is CASSLDSSYEQYF. In nucleotides, the CDR3 is TGTGCCAGTAGTCTAGACAGCTCCTACGAGCAGTACTTC. Full variable domain (outside the CDR3, taken from reference TRBV19 and TRBJ2-7): DGGITQSPKYLFRKEGQNVTLSCEQNLNHDAMYWYRQDPGQGLRLIYYSQIVNDFQKGDIAEGYSVSREKKESFPLTVTSAQKNPTAFYLCASSLDSSYEQYFGPGTRLTVT.

This clone came up once. The J gene is TRBJ2-1, the V gene TRBV7-8, with a weak D call TRBD2 (6 bases). V was clipped by 7 bases and J by 9 bases, with 19 bases between them. Per the germline V gene, CDR1 is SGHVS and CDR2 is FQNEAQ. The CDR3 is 14 amino acids. The CDR3 is CASTVGLKPGEQFF. The CDR3 nucleotides are TGTGCCAGCACCGTGGGACTGAAGCCGGGTGAGCAGTTCTTC. The variable domain in full, with the rest retrieved from reference TRBV7-8 and TRBJ2-1, is GAGVSQSPRYKVAKRGQDVALRCDPISGHVSLFWYQQALGQGPEFLTYFQNEAQLDKSGLPSDRFFAERPEGSVSTLKIQRTQQEDSAVYLCASTVGLKPGEQFFGPGTRLTVL.

The V gene is TRBV7-9, the J gene TRBJ2-1; D ambiguous. Trimming stripped 5 bases from V and 4 bases from J, with 15 bases between. The CDR3 has 15 residues. In germline, CDR1 is SEHNR, CDR2 FQNEAQ (reference sequence). The CDR3 here is CASSVLSSPYNEQFF. As DNA, the CDR3 is TGTGCCAGCAGCGTATTGTCGTCCCCTTACAATGAGCAGTTCTTC.

This clone was observed a few times. The rearrangement uses TRBV5-1 and TRBJ1-2; D unclear. Trimming cost V 4 bases and J 0 bases, with 19 bases left between them. The CDR3 runs 17 residues. Germline V gene sequence: CDR1 SGHRS, CDR2 YFSETQ. The chain's CDR3 is CASSGVGRPTPNYGYTF. The DNA of the CDR3 is TGCGCCAGCAGCGGGGTGGGCAGGCCTACGCCTAACTATGGCTACACCTTC.

The J gene is TRBJ1-1, the V gene TRBV28; TRBD1 aligns across 7 bases. In germline, CDR1 is MDHEN, CDR2 SYDVKM. After removal of 7 bases from V and 10 bases from J, the junction contained 12 bases not matched to a gene. The CDR3 loop spans 13 amino acids. CDR3 residues: CASNAGGIPRAFF. The CDR3 DNA reads as TGTGCCAGCAACGCAGGGGGTATTCCCAGAGCTTTCTTT.

CDR3 in DNA: TGTGCCTGGAGTCGAGGGTGGCTACAGGGTGGCTACACCTTC. Amino acids: CAWSRGWLQGGYTF. This chain uses TRBV30 with TRBJ1-2; possibly TRBD1 for D (6 bases). Per germline, CDR1 GTSNPN and CDR2 SVGIG (reference sequence). The length of the CDR3 is 14 residues. V lost 2 bases and J 7 bases, leaving 17 bases between the germline ends.

The chain couples TRBV5-5 to TRBJ1-1; D is perhaps TRBD1 (6 bases). V dropped 3 bases and J dropped 4 bases, with 16 bases sitting between them. Germline V gene sequence: CDR1 SGHKS, CDR2 YYEKEE (reference sequence). This CDR3 is 15 amino acids long. The CDR3 loop reads CASSSTGTSSTEAFF. The CDR3 nucleotides are TGTGCCAGCAGCTCAACCGGGACATCGAGCACTGAAGCTTTCTTT. The whole variable domain, filled in from reference TRBV5-5 and TRBJ1-1, reads DAGVTQSPTHLIKTRGQQVTLRCSPISGHKSVSWYQQVLGQGPQFIFQYYEKEERGRGNFPDRFSARQFPNYSSELNVNALLLGDSALYLCASSSTGTSSTEAFFGQGTRLTVV.

This clone was detected only a few times. The chain has TRBV11-2 and TRBJ2-7; no clear D. V shed 1 base and J shed 7 bases, with 5 bases lying between them. Germline-derived CDR1 and CDR2 are SGHAT and FQNNGV. The CDR3 is 11 amino acids. This CDR3 reads CASSLATEQYF. CDR3 sequence (DNA): TGTGCCAGCAGCTTAGCGACAGAGCAGTACTTC. Using reference TRBV11-2 and TRBJ2-7 for the parts outside the CDR3, the full variable domain is EAGVAQSPRYKIIEKRQSVAFWCNPISGHATLYWYQQILGQGPKLLIQFQNNGVVDDSQLPKDRFSAERLKGVDSTLKIQPAKLEDSAVYLCASSLATEQYFGPGTRLTVT.

The rearrangement joins TRBV5-4 to TRBJ2-3; perhaps TRBD2 as D (6 bases). CDR1 SGHNT and CDR2 YYREEE come from the germline V gene (reference sequence). V was shortened by 7 bases and J by 1 base, with 10 bases between the two germline ends. CDR3 length equals 13 residues. The CDR3 DNA sequence: TGTGCCAGCGCGGGGCAGGGCACAGATACGCAGTATTTT. Translated: CASAGQGTDTQYF.

The rearrangement joins TRBV19 to TRBJ1-2; 9 bases fit TRBD1. Trimming removed 5 bases from V and 4 bases from J; junction bases left unmatched: 8. CDR1 and CDR2 from the germline V gene are LNHDA and SQIVND (reference sequence). The CDR3 runs to 15 residues. CDR3 bases: TGTGCCAGTAGTCCCGGGACAGGGTTCGGCTATGGCTACACCTTC. It is translated as CASSPGTGFGYGYTF.